This T cell receptor (beta chain) was documented in a study of response to subunit inactivated influenza vaccine. The CDR3 runs to 12 residues. Germline CDR1 reads GTSNPN; CDR2 reads SVGIG (reference sequence). V was shortened by 4 bases and J by 7 bases, with 10 bases between the two germline ends. TCRdb re-called the RT-PCR reads through MiXCR, storing one row per CDR3 protein. The data contain about 570,000 distinct CDR3 sequences, 10% to 12% of them singletons. This clonotype was counted a few times. These data are also associated with another study on T cells expressing NK-cell markers. In that study: TCR beta cDNA was made by 5'RACE template switching with UMIs. A few of the donors also had these clonotypes leading their CD3+CD56-NKG2C+ fraction.

The chain combines TRBV30 with TRBJ2-2; possibly TRBD1 for D (6 bases). Sequencing used PBMCs from blood, obtained on the day of vaccination. This TCR came from a man between 45 and 60 years old who received an inactivated influenza vaccine. The CDR3 coding sequence is TGTGCCTGGAATCAGGGGCTCGGGGAGCTGTTTTTT. It translates to CAWNQGLGELFF.